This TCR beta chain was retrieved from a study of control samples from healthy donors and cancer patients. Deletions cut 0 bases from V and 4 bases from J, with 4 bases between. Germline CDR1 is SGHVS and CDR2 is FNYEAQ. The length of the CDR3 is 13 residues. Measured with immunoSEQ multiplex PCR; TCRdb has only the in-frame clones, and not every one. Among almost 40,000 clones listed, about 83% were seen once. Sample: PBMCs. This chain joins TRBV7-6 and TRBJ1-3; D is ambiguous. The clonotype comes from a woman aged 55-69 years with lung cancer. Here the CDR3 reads CASSLAGGNTIYF. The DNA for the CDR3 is TGTGCCAGCAGCTTAGCGGGGGGAAACACCATATATTTT. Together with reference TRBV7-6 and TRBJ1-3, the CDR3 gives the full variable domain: GAGVSQSPRYKVTKRGQDVALRCDPISGHVSLYWYRQALGQGPEFLTYFNYEAQQDKSGLPNDRFSAERPEGSISTLTIQRTEQRDSAMYRCASSLAGGNTIYFGEGSWLTVV.